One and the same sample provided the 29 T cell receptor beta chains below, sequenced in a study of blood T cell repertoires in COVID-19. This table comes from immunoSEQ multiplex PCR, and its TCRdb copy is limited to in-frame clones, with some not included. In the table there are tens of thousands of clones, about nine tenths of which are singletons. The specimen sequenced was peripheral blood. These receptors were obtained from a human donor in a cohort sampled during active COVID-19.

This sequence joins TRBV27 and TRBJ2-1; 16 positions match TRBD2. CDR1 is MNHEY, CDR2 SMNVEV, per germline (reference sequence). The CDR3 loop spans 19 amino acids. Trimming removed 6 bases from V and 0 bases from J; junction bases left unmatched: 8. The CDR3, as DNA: TGTGCCAGCAGAGCCGGGACTAGCGGGAGGGGGAGCTCCTACAATGAGCAGTTCTTC. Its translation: CASRAGTSGRGSSYNEQFF.

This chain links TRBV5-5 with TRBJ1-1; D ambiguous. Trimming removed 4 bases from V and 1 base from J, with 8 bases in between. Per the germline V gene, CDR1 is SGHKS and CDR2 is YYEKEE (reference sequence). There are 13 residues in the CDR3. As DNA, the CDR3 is TGTGCCAGCAGCCCCCTAGGGAACACTGAAGCTTTCTTT. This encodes CASSPLGNTEAFF.

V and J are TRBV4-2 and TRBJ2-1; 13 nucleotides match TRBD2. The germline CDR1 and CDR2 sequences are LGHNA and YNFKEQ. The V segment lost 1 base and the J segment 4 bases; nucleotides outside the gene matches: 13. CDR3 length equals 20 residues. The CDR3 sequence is CASSQAGTSGMGGLYNEQFF. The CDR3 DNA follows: TGTGCCAGCAGCCAAGCCGGGACTAGCGGGATGGGGGGGTTATACAATGAGCAGTTCTTC.

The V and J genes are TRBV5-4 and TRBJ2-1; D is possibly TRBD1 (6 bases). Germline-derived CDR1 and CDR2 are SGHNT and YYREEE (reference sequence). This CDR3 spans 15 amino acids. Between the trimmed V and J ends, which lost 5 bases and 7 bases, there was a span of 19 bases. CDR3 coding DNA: TGTGCCAGCAGGCGCAGGGGATCAGCCAAGAATGAGCAGTTCTTC. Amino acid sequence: CASRRRGSAKNEQFF.

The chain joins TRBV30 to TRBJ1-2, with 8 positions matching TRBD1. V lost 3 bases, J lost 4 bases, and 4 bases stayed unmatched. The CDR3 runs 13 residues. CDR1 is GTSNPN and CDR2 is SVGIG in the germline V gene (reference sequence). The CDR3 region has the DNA TGTGCCTGGAGCCTGGACAGGGTCTATGGCTACACCTTC. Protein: CAWSLDRVYGYTF.

As DNA, the CDR3 is TGTGCCAGTAGTATCAATGTTTTCTCAGGTGACAATGAGCAGTTCTTC. Protein sequence: CASSINVFSGDNEQFF. V gene TRBV19 combines with J gene TRBJ2-1; the D is unclear. Trimming took off 3 bases at V and 5 bases at J, with 17 bases between the two ends. Per the germline V gene, CDR1 is LNHDA and CDR2 is SQIVND (reference sequence). The CDR3 loop spans 16 amino acids.

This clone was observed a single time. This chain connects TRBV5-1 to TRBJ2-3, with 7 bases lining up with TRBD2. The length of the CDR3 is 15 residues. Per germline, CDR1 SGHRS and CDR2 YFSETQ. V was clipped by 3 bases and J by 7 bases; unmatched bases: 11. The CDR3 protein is CASSSVAGLVYTQYF. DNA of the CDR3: TGCGCCAGCAGCTCGGTAGCGGGTTTAGTTTATACGCAGTATTTT.

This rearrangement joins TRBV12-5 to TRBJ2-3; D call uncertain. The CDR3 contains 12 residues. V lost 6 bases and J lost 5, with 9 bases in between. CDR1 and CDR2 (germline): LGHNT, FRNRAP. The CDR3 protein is CASGPSIDTQYF. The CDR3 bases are TGTGCTAGTGGCCCTTCTATAGATACGCAGTATTTT.

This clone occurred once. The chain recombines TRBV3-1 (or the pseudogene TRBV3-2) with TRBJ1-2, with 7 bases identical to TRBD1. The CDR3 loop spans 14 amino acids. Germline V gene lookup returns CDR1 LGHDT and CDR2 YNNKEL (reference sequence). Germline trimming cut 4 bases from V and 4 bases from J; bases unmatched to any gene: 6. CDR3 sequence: CASSPTGQIYGYTF. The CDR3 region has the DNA TGTGCCAGCAGCCCCACGGGACAGATCTATGGCTACACCTTC.

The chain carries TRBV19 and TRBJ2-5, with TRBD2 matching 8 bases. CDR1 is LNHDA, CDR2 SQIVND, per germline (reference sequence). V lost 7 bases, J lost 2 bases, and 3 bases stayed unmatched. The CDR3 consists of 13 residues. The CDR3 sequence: CASTAGGQETQYF. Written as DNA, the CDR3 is TGTGCCAGTACCGCGGGGGGACAAGAGACCCAGTACTTC. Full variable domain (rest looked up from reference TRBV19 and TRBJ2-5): DGGITQSPKYLFRKEGQNVTLSCEQNLNHDAMYWYRQDPGQGLRLIYYSQIVNDFQKGDIAEGYSVSREKKESFPLTVTSAQKNPTAFYLCASTAGGQETQYFGPGTRLLVL.

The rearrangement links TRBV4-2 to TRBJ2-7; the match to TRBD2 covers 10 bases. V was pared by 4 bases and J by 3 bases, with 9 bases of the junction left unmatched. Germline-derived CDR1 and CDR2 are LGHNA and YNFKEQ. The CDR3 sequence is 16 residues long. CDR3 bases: TGTGCCAGCAGCCGACAATCTAGCGGGAGCAACTACGAGCAGTACTTC. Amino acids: CASSRQSSGSNYEQYF.

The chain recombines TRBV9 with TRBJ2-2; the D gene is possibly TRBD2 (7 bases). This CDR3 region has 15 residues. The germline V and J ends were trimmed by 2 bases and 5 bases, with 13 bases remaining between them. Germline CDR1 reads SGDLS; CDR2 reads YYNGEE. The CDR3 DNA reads TGTGCCAGCAGCGTGGGGGGGGGCGAGACCGGGGAGCTGTTTTTT. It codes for CASSVGGGETGELFF.

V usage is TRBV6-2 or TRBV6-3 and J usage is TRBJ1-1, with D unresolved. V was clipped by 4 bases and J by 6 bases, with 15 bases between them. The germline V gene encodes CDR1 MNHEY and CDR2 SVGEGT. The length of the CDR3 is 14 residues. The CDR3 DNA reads TGTGCCAGCAGTTCCCCCCGGGGAGTGGCTGAAGCTTTCTTT. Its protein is CASSSPRGVAEAFF.

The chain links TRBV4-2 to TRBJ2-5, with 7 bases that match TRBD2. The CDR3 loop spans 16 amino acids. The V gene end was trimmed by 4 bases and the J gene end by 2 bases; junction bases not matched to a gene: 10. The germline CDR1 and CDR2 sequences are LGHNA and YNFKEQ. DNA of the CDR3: TGTGCCAGCAGCCGAACGGCGGGACTACCTCAAGAGACCCAGTACTTC. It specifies CASSRTAGLPQETQYF.

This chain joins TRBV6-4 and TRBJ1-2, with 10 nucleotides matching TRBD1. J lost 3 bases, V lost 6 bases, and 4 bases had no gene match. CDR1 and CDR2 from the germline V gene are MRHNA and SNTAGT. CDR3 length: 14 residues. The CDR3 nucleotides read TGTGCCAGCAGAACCGGGACAGGGGACTATGGCTACACCTTC. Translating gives CASRTGTGDYGYTF.

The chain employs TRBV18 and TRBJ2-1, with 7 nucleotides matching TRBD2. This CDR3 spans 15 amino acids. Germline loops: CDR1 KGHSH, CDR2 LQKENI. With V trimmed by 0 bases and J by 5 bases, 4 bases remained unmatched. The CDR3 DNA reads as TGTGCCAGCTCACCACCGGCTAGCGGCCACAATGAGCAGTTCTTC. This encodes CASSPPASGHNEQFF.

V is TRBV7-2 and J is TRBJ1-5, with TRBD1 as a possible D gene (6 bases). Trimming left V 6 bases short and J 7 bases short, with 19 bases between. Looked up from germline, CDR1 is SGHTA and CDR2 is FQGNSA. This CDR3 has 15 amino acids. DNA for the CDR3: TGTGCCAGCAGGCCCGCTTCAGGGGAACTGCAGCCCCAGCATTTT. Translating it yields CASRPASGELQPQHF.

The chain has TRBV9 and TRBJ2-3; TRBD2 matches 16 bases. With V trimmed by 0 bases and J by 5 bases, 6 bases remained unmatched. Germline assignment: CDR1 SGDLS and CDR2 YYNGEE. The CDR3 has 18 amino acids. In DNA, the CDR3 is TGTGCCAGCAGCGTAGCTGGGACTAGCGGGGGGGCTAGAGATACGCAGTATTTT. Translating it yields CASSVAGTSGGARDTQYF. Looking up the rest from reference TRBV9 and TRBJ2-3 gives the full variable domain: DSGVTQTPKHLITATGQRVTLRCSPRSGDLSVYWYQQSLDQGLQFLIQYYNGEERAKGNILERFSAQQFPDLHSELNLSSLELGDSALYFCASSVAGTSGGARDTQYFGPGTRLTVL.

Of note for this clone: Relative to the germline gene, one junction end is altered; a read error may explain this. The CDR3 loop reads CASSPTGANTQYF. The CDR3 DNA reads TGTGCAAGCAGCCCCACAGGTGCAAATACGCAGTATTTT. V and J are TRBV3-1 (or the pseudogene TRBV3-2) and TRBJ2-3; maybe TRBD1 (5 bases). The CDR3 runs 13 residues. Germline V gene lookup returns CDR1 LGHDT and CDR2 YNNKEL (reference sequence).

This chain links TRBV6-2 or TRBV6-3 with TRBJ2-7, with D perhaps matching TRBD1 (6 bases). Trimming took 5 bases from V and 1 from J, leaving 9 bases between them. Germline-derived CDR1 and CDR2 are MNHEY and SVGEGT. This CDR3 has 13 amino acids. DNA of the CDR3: TGTGCCAGCAGTAAACAGGGTTCCTACGAGCAGTACTTC. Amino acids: CASSKQGSYEQYF.

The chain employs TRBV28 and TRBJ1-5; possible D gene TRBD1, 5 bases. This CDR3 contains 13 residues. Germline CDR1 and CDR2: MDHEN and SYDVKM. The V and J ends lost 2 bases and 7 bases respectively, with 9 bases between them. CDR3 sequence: CASSLDGGQPQHF. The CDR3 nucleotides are TGTGCCAGCAGTTTAGACGGGGGGCAGCCCCAGCATTTT.

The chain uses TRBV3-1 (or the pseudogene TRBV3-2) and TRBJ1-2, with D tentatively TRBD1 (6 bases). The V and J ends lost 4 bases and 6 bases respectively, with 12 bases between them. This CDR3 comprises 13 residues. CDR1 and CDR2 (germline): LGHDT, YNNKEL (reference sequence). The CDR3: CASSPRGADGYTF. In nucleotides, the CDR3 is TGTGCCAGCAGCCCCCGGGGGGCGGATGGCTACACCTTC.

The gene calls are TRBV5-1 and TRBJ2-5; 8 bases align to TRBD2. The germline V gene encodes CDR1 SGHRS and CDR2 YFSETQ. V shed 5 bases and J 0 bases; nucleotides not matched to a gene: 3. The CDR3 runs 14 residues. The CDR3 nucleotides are TGCGCCAGCAGTCGGGGGGGAAACCAAGAGACCCAGTACTTC. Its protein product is CASSRGGNQETQYF. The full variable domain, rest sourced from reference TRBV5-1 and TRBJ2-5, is KAGVTQTPRYLIKTRGQQVTLSCSPISGHRSVSWYQQTPGQGLQFLFEYFSETQRNKGNFPGRFSGRQFSNSRSEMNVSTLELGDSALYLCASSRGGNQETQYFGPGTRLLVL.

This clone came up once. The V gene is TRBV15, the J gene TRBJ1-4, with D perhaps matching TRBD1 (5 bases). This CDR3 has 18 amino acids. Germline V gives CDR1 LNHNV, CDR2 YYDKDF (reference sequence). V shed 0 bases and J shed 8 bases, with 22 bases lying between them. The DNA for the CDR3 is TGTGCCACCAGCAGAGATCGACAGCATAATTCCCAGGAGGAAAAACTGTTTTTT. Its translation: CATSRDRQHNSQEEKLFF.

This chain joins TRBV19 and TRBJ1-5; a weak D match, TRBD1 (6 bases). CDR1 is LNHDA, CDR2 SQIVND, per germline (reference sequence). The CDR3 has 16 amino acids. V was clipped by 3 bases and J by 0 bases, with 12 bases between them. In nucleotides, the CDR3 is TGTGCCAGTAGTATCACGAGGGGGTATAGCAATCAGCCCCAGCATTTT. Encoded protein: CASSITRGYSNQPQHF.

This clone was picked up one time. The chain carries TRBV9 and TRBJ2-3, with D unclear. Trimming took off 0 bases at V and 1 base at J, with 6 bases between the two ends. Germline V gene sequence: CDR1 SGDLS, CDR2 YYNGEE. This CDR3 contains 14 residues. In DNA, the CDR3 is TGTGCCAGCAGCGTAGTGGCCCGCACAGATACGCAGTATTTT. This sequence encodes CASSVVARTDTQYF. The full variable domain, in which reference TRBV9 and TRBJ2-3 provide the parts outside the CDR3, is DSGVTQTPKHLITATGQRVTLRCSPRSGDLSVYWYQQSLDQGLQFLIQYYNGEERAKGNILERFSAQQFPDLHSELNLSSLELGDSALYFCASSVVARTDTQYFGPGTRLTVL.

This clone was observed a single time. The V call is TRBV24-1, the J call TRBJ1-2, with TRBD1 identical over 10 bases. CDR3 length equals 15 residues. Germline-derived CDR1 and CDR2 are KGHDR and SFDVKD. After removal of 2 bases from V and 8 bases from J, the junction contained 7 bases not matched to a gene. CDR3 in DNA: TGTGCCACCAGTGATTCGGTGCCGGGACAGGGGGGCTACACCTTC. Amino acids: CATSDSVPGQGGYTF.

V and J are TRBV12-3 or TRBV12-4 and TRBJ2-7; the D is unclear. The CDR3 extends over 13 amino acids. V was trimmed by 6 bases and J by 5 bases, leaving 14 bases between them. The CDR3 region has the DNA TGTGCCAGCAGGCCTTCCAGTATCCACGAGCAGTACTTC. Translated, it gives CASRPSSIHEQYF.

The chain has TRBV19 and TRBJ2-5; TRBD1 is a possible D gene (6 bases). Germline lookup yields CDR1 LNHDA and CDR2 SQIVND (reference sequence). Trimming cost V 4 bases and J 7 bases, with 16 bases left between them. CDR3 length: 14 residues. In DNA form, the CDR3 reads TGTGCCAGTAGTACCCTTTTGGGGGCTGTGACCCAGTACTTC. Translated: CASSTLLGAVTQYF.